The 28 T cell receptor beta chains below were found in one sample sequenced in a study of blood T cell repertoires in COVID-19. Repertoires were generated with immunoSEQ multiplex PCR, while TCRdb's copy carries only in-frame clones and drops some. This table holds approximately 35,000 clones, about 89% found once. Sequences were obtained from peripheral blood. Receptor source: a human donor with active COVID-19. The donor label of this sample is uncertain.

The chain joins TRBV28 to TRBJ1-5, with a possible D match to TRBD1 (6 bases). The germline CDR1 and CDR2 sequences are MDHEN and SYDVKM. The CDR3 totals 14 residues. Trimming shortened V by 6 bases and J by 1 base, and 10 bases separated the two germline ends. The CDR3: CASSSGVSNQPQHF. CDR3 in DNA: TGTGCCAGCAGCTCAGGGGTCAGCAATCAGCCCCAGCATTTT.

This clone appeared once. The chain carries TRBV3-1 (or the pseudogene TRBV3-2) and TRBJ2-1; 11 bases line up with TRBD2. The CDR3 totals 15 residues. Germline V CDR1 and CDR2: LGHDT, YNNKEL (reference sequence). J gave up 7 bases and V 3 bases, and 5 bases lay outside the gene matches. The DNA of the CDR3 is TGTGCCAGCAGCCATAGCGGGGGGGCCGAGAATGAGCAGTTCTTC. Protein: CASSHSGGAENEQFF.

V usage is TRBV6-4 and J usage is TRBJ1-5; D ambiguous. The CDR3 is 20 amino acids. The V gene's germline CDR1 is MRHNA and CDR2 SNTAGT. V was cut by 6 bases and J by 2 bases, with 29 bases left in between. As DNA, the CDR3 is TGTGCCAGCAGCCACCGCCGTCTCCCGTGGTCACCCGGGGGCAATCAGCCCCAGCATTTT. Amino acids: CASSHRRLPWSPGGNQPQHF.

V and J are TRBV9 and TRBJ2-1; 12 nucleotides align to TRBD2. CDR3 length equals 15 residues. Germline-derived CDR1 and CDR2 are SGDLS and YYNGEE. V dropped 5 bases and J dropped 10; count of bases not matched to a gene: 10. CDR3 region: CASSQKGTSGWEQFF. DNA for the CDR3: TGTGCCAGCAGTCAAAAGGGGACTAGCGGGTGGGAGCAGTTCTTC.

This rearrangement joins TRBV28 to TRBJ2-1, with TRBD1 identical over 8 bases. V shed 3 bases and J 8 bases; nucleotides not matched to a gene: 12. Germline loops: CDR1 MDHEN, CDR2 SYDVKM. The CDR3 loop spans 16 amino acids. The CDR3 here is CASSFEPGGKEDEQFF. The DNA for the CDR3 is TGTGCCAGCAGTTTTGAGCCAGGGGGCAAAGAGGATGAGCAGTTCTTC.

The CDR3 is CSASVPDRAIEGYTF. The DNA of the CDR3 is TGCAGTGCTAGTGTCCCGGACAGGGCAATCGAGGGCTACACCTTC. The rearrangement uses TRBV20-1 and TRBJ1-2, with 8 bases lining up with TRBD1. CDR1 and CDR2 (germline): DFQATT, SNEGSKA (reference sequence). Trimming at V came to 3 bases and at J to 8 bases, leaving 14 bases not matched to a gene. CDR3 length equals 15 residues.

The gene calls are TRBV7-2 and TRBJ2-7, with 7 positions matching TRBD2. This CDR3 spans 15 amino acids. Trimming at V came to 4 bases and at J to 3 bases, leaving 9 bases not matched to a gene. The germline gives CDR1 SGHTA, CDR2 FQGNSA. CDR3 bases: TGTGCCAGCAGCTCCGCTAGCGGAGCAATCTACGAGCAGTACTTC. This codes for CASSSASGAIYEQYF.

The chain recombines TRBV19 with TRBJ2-7; 10 nucleotides line up with TRBD1. This CDR3 spans 13 amino acids. Germline CDR1 is LNHDA and CDR2 is SQIVND (reference sequence). V was clipped by 9 bases and J by 1 base; unmatched bases: 3. This CDR3 is CASRDRGSYEQYF. The CDR3 DNA reads TGTGCCAGCAGGGACAGGGGTTCCTACGAGCAGTACTTC.

The V call is TRBV7-9, the J call TRBJ2-2; D is perhaps TRBD2 (6 bases). In germline, CDR1 is SEHNR, CDR2 FQNEAQ (reference sequence). V shed 3 bases and J shed 4 bases, with 12 bases lying between them. This CDR3 is 15 amino acids long. The DNA for the CDR3 is TGTGCCAGCAGCTTGGCACTAGCTGGCACCGGGGAGCTGTTTTTT. Translated, it gives CASSLALAGTGELFF.

The V gene is TRBV14, the J gene TRBJ2-1; 9 nucleotides line up with TRBD2. Trimming at V came to 2 bases and at J to 1 base, leaving 3 bases not matched to a gene. Germline V gene lookup returns CDR1 SGHDN and CDR2 FVKESK. CDR3 length: 16 amino acids. The CDR3 loop is CASSQSSGRSYNEQFF. CDR3 nucleotides: TGTGCCAGCAGCCAAAGCAGCGGGAGGTCCTACAATGAGCAGTTCTTC. Full variable domain (missing parts from reference TRBV14 and TRBJ2-1): EAGVTQFPSHSVIEKGQTVTLRCDPISGHDNLYWYRRVMGKEIKFLLHFVKESKQDESGMPNNRFLAERTGGTYSTLKVQPAELEDSGVYFCASSQSSGRSYNEQFFGPGTRLTVL.

The chain couples TRBV3-1 (or the pseudogene TRBV3-2) to TRBJ1-2; TRBD1 matches at 7 bases. The germline gives CDR1 LGHDT, CDR2 YNNKEL (reference sequence). V shed 4 bases, J shed 4 bases, and the junction held 6 bases outside the gene matches. This CDR3 is 14 amino acids long. CDR3 in amino acids: CASSLRQGIYGYTF. The CDR3 region has the DNA TGTGCCAGCAGCCTAAGACAGGGCATCTATGGCTACACCTTC.

The chain employs TRBV14 and TRBJ2-7; TRBD2 matches at 9 bases. This CDR3 has 13 residues. With 5 bases clipped from V and 7 bases from J, the junction kept 6 bases outside the gene matches. Germline lookup yields CDR1 SGHDN and CDR2 FVKESK. CDR3 DNA sequence: TGTGCCAGCAGCGCTGGACTAGCGTGGGAGCAGTACTTC. It translates to CASSAGLAWEQYF.

The chain uses TRBV28 and TRBJ2-3, with TRBD2 matching over 12 bases. The V segment lost 2 bases and the J segment 5 bases; nucleotides outside the gene matches: 8. This CDR3 has 17 residues. Germline-derived CDR1 and CDR2 are MDHEN and SYDVKM. CDR3 coding DNA: TGTGCCAGCAGTTTACGGCTAGCGGGAGGGAACGGAGATACGCAGTATTTT. Translated, it gives CASSLRLAGGNGDTQYF.

The rearrangement joins TRBV10-3 to TRBJ2-7, with 8 bases matching TRBD2. There are 15 residues in the CDR3. V lost 2 bases, J lost 2 bases, and 5 bases stayed unmatched. The germline V gene encodes CDR1 ENHRY and CDR2 SYGVKD. DNA of the CDR3: TGTGCCATCAGTGAGGGGCTAGCGGGCCCCTACGAGCAGTACTTC. Residues: CAISEGLAGPYEQYF.

The chain couples TRBV4-3 to TRBJ2-1; TRBD1 agrees at 7 bases. CDR1 and CDR2 (germline): LGHNA, YSLEER. The CDR3 is 16 residues long. V was clipped by 0 bases and J by 4 bases; unmatched bases: 6. The CDR3 protein is CASSQDWGTDYNEQFF. CDR3 coding DNA: TGCGCCAGCAGCCAAGATTGGGGGACAGATTACAATGAGCAGTTCTTC.

This chain joins TRBV4-2 and TRBJ2-7, with a weak D call TRBD1 (6 bases). V shed 1 base and J shed 0 bases, with 7 bases lying between them. The CDR3 is made up of 14 amino acids. CDR1 and CDR2 from the germline V gene are LGHNA and YNFKEQ. The CDR3 region is CASSQGGGSYEQYF. The CDR3 DNA sequence: TGTGCCAGCAGCCAAGGAGGGGGCTCCTACGAGCAGTACTTC.

The chain couples TRBV11-2 to TRBJ2-1; 10 bases fit TRBD2. Trimming took 5 bases from V and 4 from J; bases not matched to a gene: 8. The germline gives CDR1 SGHAT, CDR2 FQNNGV. The CDR3 runs to 16 residues. The CDR3 sequence: CASSTTAGGIYNEQFF. The CDR3 DNA reads TGTGCCAGCAGCACCACAGCGGGGGGGATATACAATGAGCAGTTCTTC.

The V call is TRBV5-1, the J call TRBJ2-1; a possible D gene is TRBD1 (6 bases). This CDR3 region has 14 residues. Trimming removed 2 bases from V and 4 bases from J, with 10 bases in between. Germline assignment: CDR1 SGHRS and CDR2 YFSETQ. The CDR3 loop reads CASSFSDRYNEQFF. The CDR3, as DNA: TGCGCCAGCAGCTTTTCGGACAGATACAATGAGCAGTTCTTC. Full variable domain (rest looked up from reference TRBV5-1 and TRBJ2-1): KAGVTQTPRYLIKTRGQQVTLSCSPISGHRSVSWYQQTPGQGLQFLFEYFSETQRNKGNFPGRFSGRQFSNSRSEMNVSTLELGDSALYLCASSFSDRYNEQFFGPGTRLTVL.

The V and J genes are TRBV6-2 or TRBV6-3 and TRBJ2-7; D might be TRBD1 (5 bases). This CDR3 is built from 15 residues. The V gene's germline CDR1 is MNHEY and CDR2 SVGEGT. Trimming removed 4 bases at V and 0 bases at J, with 13 bases between. CDR3 amino acids: CASSFVDRYSYEQYF. The CDR3 DNA follows: TGTGCCAGCAGTTTTGTAGACAGATACTCCTACGAGCAGTACTTC.

This clone was seen once. The chain couples TRBV28 to TRBJ1-6, with 7 bases lining up with TRBD1. From germline, CDR1 is MDHEN and CDR2 SYDVKM. This CDR3 has 16 residues. The V segment lost 5 bases and the J segment 4 bases; nucleotides outside the gene matches: 8. The CDR3 DNA sequence: TGTGCCAGCAGTAGGGGGCAGATCTTTTATAATTCACCCCTCCACTTT. It is translated as CASSRGQIFYNSPLHF.

V usage is TRBV3-1 (or the pseudogene TRBV3-2) and J usage is TRBJ2-2; D is perhaps TRBD2 (6 bases). Germline loops: CDR1 LGHDT, CDR2 YNNKEL (reference sequence). This CDR3 is 12 amino acids long. V shed 4 bases and J shed 6 bases, with 6 bases lying between them. CDR3 sequence (DNA): TGTGCCAGCAGCCCGGGGGCCGGGGAGCTGTTTTTT. It encodes CASSPGAGELFF.

In DNA form, the CDR3 reads TGTGCCAGCAGTGATTTTGTGGGGCTCACAGATACGCAGTATTTT. Translating it yields CASSDFVGLTDTQYF. The chain is built from TRBV25-1 and TRBJ2-3; D is perhaps TRBD1 (5 bases). Germline assignment: CDR1 MGHDK and CDR2 SYGVNS. The germline V and J ends were trimmed by 3 bases and 2 bases, with 12 bases remaining between them. The CDR3 runs 15 residues.

The V call is TRBV5-1, the J call TRBJ2-7; 8 bases align to TRBD2. With V trimmed by 0 bases and J by 4 bases, 9 bases remained unmatched. The CDR3 spans 16 residues. Germline lookup yields CDR1 SGHRS and CDR2 YFSETQ. CDR3 DNA: TGCGCCAGCAGCTTGGAGCTCTCCAGCGGGAGTTACGAGCAGTACTTC. Translation: CASSLELSSGSYEQYF.

The chain combines TRBV4-1 with TRBJ2-3; 9 positions match TRBD2. CDR3 size: 19 residues. The germline V gene has CDR1 MGHRA and CDR2 YSYEKL. V shed 0 bases, J shed 0 bases, and the junction held 10 bases outside the gene matches. CDR3 loop: CASSQDWASGASSTDTQYF. Written as DNA, the CDR3 is TGCGCCAGCAGCCAAGACTGGGCTAGCGGGGCTTCTAGCACAGATACGCAGTATTTT.

This clone was counted a few times. This sequence joins TRBV6-6 and TRBJ1-1; D unclear. The ends were cut back, 0 bases at V and 7 bases at J, with 9 bases in the middle. The germline CDR1 and CDR2 sequences are MNHNY and SVGAGI (reference sequence). The CDR3 is 13 amino acids. The CDR3 is CASSYSGGNEAFF. CDR3 bases: TGTGCCAGCAGTTACTCAGGAGGGAATGAAGCTTTCTTT.

The chain combines TRBV5-1 with TRBJ1-2, with 9 bases aligning to TRBD1. Germline CDR1 and CDR2: SGHRS and YFSETQ. The V and J ends lost 7 bases and 3 bases, in that order; junction bases with no gene match: 7. This CDR3 is built from 14 residues. The CDR3 nucleotides read TGCGCCAGCGGACCGGGACAGGGATACTATGGCTACACCTTC. Encoded protein: CASGPGQGYYGYTF.

This clone was detected once. The V call is TRBV18, the J call TRBJ2-3, with TRBD2 matching 14 bases. CDR1 and CDR2 from the germline V gene are KGHSH and LQKENI. V shed 2 bases and J 0 bases; nucleotides not matched to a gene: 1. This CDR3 region has 17 residues. CDR3 sequence reads: CASSPGLAGGSTDTQYF. The CDR3 nucleotides read TGTGCCAGCTCACCAGGACTAGCGGGGGGTAGCACAGATACGCAGTATTTT.

The chain uses TRBV29-1 and TRBJ1-2; 12 bases line up with TRBD1. This CDR3 spans 17 amino acids. With V trimmed by 0 bases and J by 2 bases, 7 bases remained unmatched. The germline gives CDR1 SQVTM, CDR2 ANQGSEA. The CDR3 sequence is CSVEDRGTGGSNYGYTF. CDR3 nucleotides: TGCAGCGTTGAAGATCGAGGGACAGGGGGCTCGAACTATGGCTACACCTTC. Based on the CDR3 plus reference TRBV29-1 and TRBJ1-2, the full variable domain is SAVISQKPSRDICQRGTSLTIQCQVDSQVTMMFWYRQQPGQSLTLIATANQGSEATYESGFVIDKFPISRPNLTFSTLTVSNMSPEDSSIYLCSVEDRGTGGSNYGYTFGSGTRLTVV.